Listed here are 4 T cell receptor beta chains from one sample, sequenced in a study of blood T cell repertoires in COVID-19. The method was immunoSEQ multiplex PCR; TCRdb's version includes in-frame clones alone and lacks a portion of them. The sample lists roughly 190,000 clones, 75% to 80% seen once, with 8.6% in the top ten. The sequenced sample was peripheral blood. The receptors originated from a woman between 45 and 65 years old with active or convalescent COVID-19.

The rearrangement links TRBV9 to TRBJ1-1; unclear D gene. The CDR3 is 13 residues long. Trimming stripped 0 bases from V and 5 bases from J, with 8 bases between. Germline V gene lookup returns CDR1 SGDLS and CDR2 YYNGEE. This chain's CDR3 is CASSVAGQTEAFF. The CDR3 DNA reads TGTGCCAGCAGCGTAGCGGGTCAGACTGAAGCTTTCTTT. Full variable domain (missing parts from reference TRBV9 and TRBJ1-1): DSGVTQTPKHLITATGQRVTLRCSPRSGDLSVYWYQQSLDQGLQFLIQYYNGEERAKGNILERFSAQQFPDLHSELNLSSLELGDSALYFCASSVAGQTEAFFGQGTRLTVV.

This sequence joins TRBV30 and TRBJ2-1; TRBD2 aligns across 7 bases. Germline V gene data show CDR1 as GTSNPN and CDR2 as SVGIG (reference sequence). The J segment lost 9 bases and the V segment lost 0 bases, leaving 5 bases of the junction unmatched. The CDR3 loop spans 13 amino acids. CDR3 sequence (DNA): TGTGCCTGGAGTGTAATGGGACTACCTGAGCAGTTCTTC. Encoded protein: CAWSVMGLPEQFF. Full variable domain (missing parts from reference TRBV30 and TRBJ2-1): SQTIHQWPATLVQPVGSPLSLECTVEGTSNPNLYWYRQAAGRGLQLLFYSVGIGQISSEVPQNLSASRPQDRQFILSSKKLLLSDSGFYLCAWSVMGLPEQFFGPGTRLTVL.

The DNA of the CDR3 is TGTGCCCTCCGGACAGTCAACATGAACACTGAAGCTTTCTTT. It is translated as CALRTVNMNTEAFF. The chain has TRBV30 and TRBJ1-1; possible D gene TRBD1, 6 bases. CDR3 length equals 14 residues. Germline values: CDR1 GTSNPN, CDR2 SVGIG (reference sequence). V lost 8 bases and J lost 0, with 16 bases in between.

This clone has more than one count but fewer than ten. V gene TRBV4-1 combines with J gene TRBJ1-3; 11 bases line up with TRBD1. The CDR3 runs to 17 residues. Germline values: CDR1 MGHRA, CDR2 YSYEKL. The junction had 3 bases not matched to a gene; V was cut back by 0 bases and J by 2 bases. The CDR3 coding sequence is TGCGCCAGCAGCCAAGACGGGACAGGGGGAACTGGAAACACCATATATTTT. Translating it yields CASSQDGTGGTGNTIYF.